This T cell receptor (beta chain) originates from a study of Ad26.COV2.S vaccination and SARS-CoV-2 variants. Clones were sequenced by immunoSEQ multiplex PCR, and TCRdb holds only the in-frame ones, with some missing. Among about 320,000 clones listed, around 90% were seen once. Treatment of the sample: about 20 received Ad26.COV2.S at low or high dose, single or two shots; roughly five received placebo; per-sample allocation not given. Specimens were obtained on day 63 following the first vaccine or placebo injection. V lost 3 bases to trimming and J lost 3 bases, with 12 bases between them. The CDR3 spans 14 residues. Germline values: CDR1 SGDLS, CDR2 YYNGEE.

The input for sequencing was peripheral blood, taken in a trial of Ad26.COV2.S vaccine versus placebo. This chain uses TRBV9 with TRBJ1-2, with D unclear. The source is a person aged 18-60 years who received the Ad26.COV2.S COVID-19 vaccine or a placebo. CDR3 residues: CASSEQGFDYGYTF. As DNA, the CDR3 is TGTGCCAGCAGCGAACAAGGATTTGACTATGGCTACACCTTC.